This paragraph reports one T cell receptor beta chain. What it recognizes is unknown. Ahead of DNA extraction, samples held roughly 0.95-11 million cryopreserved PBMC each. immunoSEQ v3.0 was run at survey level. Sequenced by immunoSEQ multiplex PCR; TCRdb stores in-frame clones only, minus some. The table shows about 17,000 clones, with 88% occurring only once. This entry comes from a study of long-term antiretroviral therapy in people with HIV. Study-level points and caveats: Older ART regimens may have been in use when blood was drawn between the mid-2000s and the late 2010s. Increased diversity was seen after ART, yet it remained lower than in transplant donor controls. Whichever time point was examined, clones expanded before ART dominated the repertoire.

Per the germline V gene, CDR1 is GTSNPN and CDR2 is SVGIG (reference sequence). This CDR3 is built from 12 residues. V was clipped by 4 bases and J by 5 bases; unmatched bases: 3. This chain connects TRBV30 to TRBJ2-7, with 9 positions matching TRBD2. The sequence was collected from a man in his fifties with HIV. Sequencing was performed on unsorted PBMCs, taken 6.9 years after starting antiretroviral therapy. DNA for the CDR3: TGTGCCTGGACTAGCGGGATTGACGAGCAGTACTTC. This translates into CAWTSGIDEQYF.